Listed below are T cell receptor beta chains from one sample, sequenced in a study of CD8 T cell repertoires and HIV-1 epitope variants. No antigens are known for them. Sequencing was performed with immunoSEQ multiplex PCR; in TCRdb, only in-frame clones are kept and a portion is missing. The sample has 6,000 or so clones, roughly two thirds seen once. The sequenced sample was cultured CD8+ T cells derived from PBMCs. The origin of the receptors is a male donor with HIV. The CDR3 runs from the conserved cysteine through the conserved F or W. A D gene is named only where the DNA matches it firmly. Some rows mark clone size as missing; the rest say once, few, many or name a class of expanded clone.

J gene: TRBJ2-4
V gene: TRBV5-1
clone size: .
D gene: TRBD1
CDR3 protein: CASSLLGQGNIQYF
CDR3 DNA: TGCGCCAGCAGCCTGTTGGGACAGGGTAACATTCAGTACTTC

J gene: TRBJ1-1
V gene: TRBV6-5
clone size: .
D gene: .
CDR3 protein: CASSYNAFGPVTEAFF
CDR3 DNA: TGTGCCAGCAGTTACAACGCCTTCGGGCCAGTCACTGAAGCTTTCTTT

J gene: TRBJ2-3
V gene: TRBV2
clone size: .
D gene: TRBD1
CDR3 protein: CASRGGQVSTDTQYF
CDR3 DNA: TGTGCCAGCAGAGGTGGACAGGTTAGCACAGATACGCAGTATTTT

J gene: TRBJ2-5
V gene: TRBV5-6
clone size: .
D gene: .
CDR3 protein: CASSLATVQETQYF
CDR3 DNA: TGTGCCAGCAGCTTGGCCACAGTTCAAGAGACCCAGTACTTC

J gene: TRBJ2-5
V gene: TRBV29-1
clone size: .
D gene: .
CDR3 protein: CSVEETETQYF
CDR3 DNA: TGCAGCGTCGAAGAGACAGAGACCCAGTACTTC

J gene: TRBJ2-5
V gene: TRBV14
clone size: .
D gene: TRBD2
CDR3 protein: CASSLGTSGSGETQYF
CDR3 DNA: TGTGCCAGCAGCCTAGGGACTAGCGGGAGTGGCGAGACCCAGTACTTC

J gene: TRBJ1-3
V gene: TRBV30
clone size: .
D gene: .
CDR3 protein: CAWSVGAGASSGNTIYF
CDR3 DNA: TGTGCCTGGAGTGTAGGGGCAGGGGCCAGCTCTGGAAACACCATATATTTT

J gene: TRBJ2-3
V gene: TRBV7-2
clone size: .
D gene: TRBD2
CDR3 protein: CASSLVRGLTSGATDTQYF
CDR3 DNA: TGTGCCAGCAGCTTAGTACGGGGGCTGACTAGCGGGGCCACAGATACGCAGTATTTT

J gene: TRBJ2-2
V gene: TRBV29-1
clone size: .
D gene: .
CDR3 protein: CSVEDRVGELFF
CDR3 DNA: TGCAGCGTTGAAGATCGGGTCGGGGAGCTGTTTTTT

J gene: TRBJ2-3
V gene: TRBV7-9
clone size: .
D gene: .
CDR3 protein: CASSLGDYTQYF
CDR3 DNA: TGTGCCAGCAGCTTAGGGGACTATACGCAGTATTTT

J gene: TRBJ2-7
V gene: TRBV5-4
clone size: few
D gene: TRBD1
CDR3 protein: CASSFGQGSYEQYF
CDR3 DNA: TGTGCCAGCAGCTTTGGACAGGGGTCCTACGAGCAGTACTTC

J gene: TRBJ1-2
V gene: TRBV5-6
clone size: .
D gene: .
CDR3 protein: CASSLGQGNYGYTF
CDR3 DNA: TGTGCCAGCAGCTTGGGGCAGGGAAACTATGGCTACACCTTC

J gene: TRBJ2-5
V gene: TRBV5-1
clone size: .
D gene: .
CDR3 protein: CASSLEGGAFQETQYF
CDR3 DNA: TGCGCCAGCAGCTTGGAAGGGGGGGCATTCCAAGAGACCCAGTACTTC

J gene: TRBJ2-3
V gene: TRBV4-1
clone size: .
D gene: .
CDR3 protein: CASSQDTDTQYF
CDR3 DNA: TGCGCCAGCAGCCAAGACACAGATACGCAGTATTTT

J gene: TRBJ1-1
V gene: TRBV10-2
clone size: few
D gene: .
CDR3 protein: CASIWQMNTEAFF
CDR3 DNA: TGCGCCAGCATCTGGCAGATGAACACTGAAGCTTTCTTT

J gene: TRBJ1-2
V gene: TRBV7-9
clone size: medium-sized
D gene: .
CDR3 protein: CASSYLTDYGYTF
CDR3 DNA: TGTGCCAGCAGCTACTTGACAGACTATGGCTACACCTTC

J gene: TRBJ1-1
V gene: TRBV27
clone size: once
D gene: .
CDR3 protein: CASSFSVNTEAFF
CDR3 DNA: TGTGCCAGCAGTTTTTCGGTAAACACTGAAGCTTTCTTT

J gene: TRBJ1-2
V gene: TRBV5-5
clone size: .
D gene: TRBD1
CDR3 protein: CASSLGDSGRGGYTF
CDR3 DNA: TGTGCCAGCAGCCTAGGGGACAGCGGGAGGGGTGGCTACACCTTC

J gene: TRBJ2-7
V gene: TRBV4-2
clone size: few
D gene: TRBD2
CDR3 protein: CASSQEAGTEQYF
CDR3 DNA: TGTGCCAGCAGCCAAGAAGCGGGGACCGAGCAGTACTTC

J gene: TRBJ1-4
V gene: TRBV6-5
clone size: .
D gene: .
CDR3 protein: CASSPPSDNEKLFF
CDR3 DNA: TGTGCCAGCAGCCCTCCCAGCGATAATGAAAAACTGTTTTTT

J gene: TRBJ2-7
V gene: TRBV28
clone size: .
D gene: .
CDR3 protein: CASSGEGGYEQYF
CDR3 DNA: TGTGCCAGCAGTGGGGAAGGGGGCTACGAGCAGTACTTC

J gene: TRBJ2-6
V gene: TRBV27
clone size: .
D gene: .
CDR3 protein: CATQSTTTANSGANVLTF
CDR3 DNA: TGTGCCACCCAATCCACAACTACTGCGAACTCTGGGGCCAACGTCCTGACTTTC

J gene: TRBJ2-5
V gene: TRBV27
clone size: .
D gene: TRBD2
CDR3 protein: CASTSAGGSETQYF
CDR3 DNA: TGTGCCAGCACTTCAGCGGGGGGATCAGAGACCCAGTACTTC

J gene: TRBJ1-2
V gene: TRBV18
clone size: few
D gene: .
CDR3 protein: CASSPNSGEGYGYTF
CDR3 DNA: TGTGCCAGCTCACCAAATTCAGGGGAGGGCTATGGCTACACCTTC

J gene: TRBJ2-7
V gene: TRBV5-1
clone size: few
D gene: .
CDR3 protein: CASSLSSNEQYF
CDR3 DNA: TGCGCCAGCAGCTTGTCGTCAAACGAGCAGTACTTC

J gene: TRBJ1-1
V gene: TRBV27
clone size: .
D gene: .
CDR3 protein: CASSLGGHTEAFF
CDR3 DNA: TGTGCCAGCAGTTTAGGGGGGCACACTGAAGCTTTCTTT

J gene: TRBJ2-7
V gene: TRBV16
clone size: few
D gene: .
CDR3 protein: CASSPPVEGAGYEQYF
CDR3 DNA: TGTGCCAGCAGCCCCCCGGTAGAAGGCGCAGGCTACGAGCAGTACTTC

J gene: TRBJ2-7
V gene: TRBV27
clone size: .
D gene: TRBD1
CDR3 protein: CASSRQGAYEQYF
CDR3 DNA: TGTGCCAGCAGTCGACAGGGGGCCTACGAGCAGTACTTC

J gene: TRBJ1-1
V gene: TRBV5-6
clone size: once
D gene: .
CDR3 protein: CASTQWGATLKAFF
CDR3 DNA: TGTGCCAGCACCCAGTGGGGGGCCACACTGAAGGCTTTCTTT

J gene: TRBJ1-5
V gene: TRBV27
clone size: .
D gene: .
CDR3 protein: CASSKGESNQPQHF
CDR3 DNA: TGTGCCAGCTCTAAAGGGGAAAGCAATCAGCCCCAGCATTTT

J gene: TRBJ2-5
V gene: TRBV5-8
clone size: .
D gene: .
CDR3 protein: CASSFLTPQETQYF
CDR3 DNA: TGTGCCAGCAGCTTCCTAACACCTCAAGAGACCCAGTACTTC

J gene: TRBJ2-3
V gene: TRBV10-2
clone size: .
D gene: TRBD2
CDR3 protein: CASSEPSGSTDTQYF
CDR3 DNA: TGCGCCAGCAGTGAGCCTAGCGGGAGCACAGATACGCAGTATTTT

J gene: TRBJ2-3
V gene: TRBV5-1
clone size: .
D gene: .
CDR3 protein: CASRITDTQYF
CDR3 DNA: TGCGCCAGCCGGATCACAGATACGCAGTATTTT

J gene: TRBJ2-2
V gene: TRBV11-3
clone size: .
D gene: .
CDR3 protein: CASSLTGTRPGELFF
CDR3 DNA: TGTGCCAGCAGCCTAACCGGGACCCGGCCCGGGGAGCTGTTTTTT

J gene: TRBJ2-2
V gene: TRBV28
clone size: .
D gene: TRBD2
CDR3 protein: CASSLLGGGAAGELFF
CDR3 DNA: TGTGCCAGCAGTTTACTAGGCGGGGGGGCGGCCGGGGAGCTGTTTTTT

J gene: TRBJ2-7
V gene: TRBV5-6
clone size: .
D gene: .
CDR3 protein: CASSSLAYEQYF
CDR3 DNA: TGTGCCAGCAGCTCCCTAGCCTACGAGCAGTACTTC

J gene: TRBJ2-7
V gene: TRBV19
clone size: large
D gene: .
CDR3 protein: CASSTLATEYEQYF
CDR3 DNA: TGTGCCAGTAGTACCCTAGCGACAGAATACGAGCAGTACTTC

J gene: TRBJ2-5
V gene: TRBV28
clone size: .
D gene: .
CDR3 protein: CASSLSGAALETQYF
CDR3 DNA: TGTGCCAGCAGTTTATCAGGGGCCGCCCTGGAGACCCAGTACTTC

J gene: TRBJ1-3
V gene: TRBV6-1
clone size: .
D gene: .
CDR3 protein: CASSSDRSSGNTIYF
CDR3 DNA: TGTGCCAGCAGTTCCGACAGATCATCTGGAAACACCATATATTTT

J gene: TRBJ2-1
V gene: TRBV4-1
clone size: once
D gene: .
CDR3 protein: CASSQREGSSYNEQFF
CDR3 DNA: TGCGCCAGCAGCCAGAGAGAGGGTAGCTCCTACAATGAGCAGTTCTTC

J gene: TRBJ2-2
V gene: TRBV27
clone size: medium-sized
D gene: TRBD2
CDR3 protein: CARKLAGRNTGELFF
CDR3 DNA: TGTGCCAGGAAGCTAGCGGGGAGGAACACCGGGGAGCTGTTTTTT

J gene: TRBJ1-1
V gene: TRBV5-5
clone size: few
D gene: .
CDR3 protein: CASREDLNTEAFF
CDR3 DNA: TGTGCCAGCAGAGAAGACTTGAACACTGAAGCTTTCTTT

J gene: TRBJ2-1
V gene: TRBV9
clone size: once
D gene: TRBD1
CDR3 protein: CASSGQGFYNEQFF
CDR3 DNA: TGTGCCAGCAGCGGACAGGGATTCTACAATGAGCAGTTCTTC

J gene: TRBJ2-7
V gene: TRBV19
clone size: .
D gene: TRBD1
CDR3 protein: CASSIGTAAYEQYF
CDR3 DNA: TGTGCCAGTAGTATCGGGACAGCGGCCTACGAGCAGTACTTC

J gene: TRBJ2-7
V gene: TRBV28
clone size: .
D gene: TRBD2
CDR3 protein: CASSLTVRMGTSDSYEQYF
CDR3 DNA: TGTGCCAGCAGCCTAACCGTTCGTATGGGGACTAGCGACTCCTACGAGCAGTACTTC

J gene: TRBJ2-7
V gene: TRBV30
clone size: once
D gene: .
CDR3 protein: CAWSVLDGAYEQYF
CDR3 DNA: TGTGCCTGGAGTGTACTAGACGGAGCCTACGAGCAGTACTTC

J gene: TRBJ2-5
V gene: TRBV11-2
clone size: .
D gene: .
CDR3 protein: CASSRDIGETQYF
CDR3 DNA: TGTGCCAGCAGCCGGGACATTGGCGAGACCCAGTACTTC

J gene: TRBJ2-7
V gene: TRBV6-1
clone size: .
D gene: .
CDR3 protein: CASNSGPGSYEQYF
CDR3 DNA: TGTGCCAGCAATTCGGGGCCCGGCTCCTACGAGCAGTACTTC

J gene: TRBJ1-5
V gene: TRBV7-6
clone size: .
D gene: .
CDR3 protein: CASSLEQGRNQPQHF
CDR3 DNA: TGTGCCAGCAGCTTAGAGCAGGGCCGCAATCAGCCCCAGCATTTT

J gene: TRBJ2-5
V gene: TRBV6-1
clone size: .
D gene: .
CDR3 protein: CASRDKETQYF
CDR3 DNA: TGTGCCAGCAGGGATAAAGAGACCCAGTACTTC

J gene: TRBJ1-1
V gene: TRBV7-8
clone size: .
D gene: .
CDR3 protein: CASRETNTEAFF
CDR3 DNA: TGTGCCAGCAGAGAAACTAACACTGAAGCTTTCTTT

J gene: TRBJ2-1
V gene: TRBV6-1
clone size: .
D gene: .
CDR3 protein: CASSSGWDEQFF
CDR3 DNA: TGTGCCAGCAGTTCTGGGTGGGATGAGCAGTTCTTC